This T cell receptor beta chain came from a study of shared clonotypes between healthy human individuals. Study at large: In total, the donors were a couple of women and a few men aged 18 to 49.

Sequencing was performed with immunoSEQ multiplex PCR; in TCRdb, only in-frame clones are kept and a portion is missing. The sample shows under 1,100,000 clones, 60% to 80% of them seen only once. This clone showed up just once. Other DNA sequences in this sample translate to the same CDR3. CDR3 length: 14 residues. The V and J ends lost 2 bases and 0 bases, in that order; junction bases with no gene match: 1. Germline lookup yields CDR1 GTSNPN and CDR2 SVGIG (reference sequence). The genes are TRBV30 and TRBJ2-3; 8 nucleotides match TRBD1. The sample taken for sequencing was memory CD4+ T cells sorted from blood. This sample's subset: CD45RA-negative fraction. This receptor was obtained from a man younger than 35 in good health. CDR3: CAWSTGGSTDTQYF. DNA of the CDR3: TGTGCCTGGAGTACAGGGGGTAGCACAGATACGCAGTATTTT. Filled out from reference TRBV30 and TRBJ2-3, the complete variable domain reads SQTIHQWPATLVQPVGSPLSLECTVEGTSNPNLYWYRQAAGRGLQLLFYSVGIGQISSEVPQNLSASRPQDRQFILSSKKLLLSDSGFYLCAWSTGGSTDTQYFGPGTRLTVL.